Below are 17 T cell receptor beta chains sequenced from a single sample in a study of blood T cell repertoires in COVID-19. Generated by immunoSEQ multiplex PCR, the TCRdb table keeps only in-frame clones and is missing some. The table lists more than 150,000 clones, 60% to 80% of them singletons, with roughly 17% in the top ten. Specimen: PBMCs or T cells enriched from blood (not recorded which). The receptors originated from a woman aged 45-60 years who had recovered from COVID-19.

The J gene is TRBJ2-7, the V gene TRBV18, with 9 bases aligning to TRBD1. Trimming at V came to 5 bases and at J to 4 bases, leaving 6 bases not matched to a gene. CDR3 size: 14 residues. The germline V gene has CDR1 KGHSH and CDR2 LQKENI. The CDR3 coding sequence is TGTGCCAGCTCAGACGACAGGGGGGCGTACGAGCAGTACTTC. It is translated as CASSDDRGAYEQYF.

The chain employs TRBV20-1 and TRBJ2-7; no definite D call. The CDR3 is made up of 11 amino acids. V shed 6 bases and J shed 0 bases, with 6 bases lying between them. Germline assignment: CDR1 DFQATT and CDR2 SNEGSKA (reference sequence). The CDR3 sequence: CSASSSYEQYF. CDR3 sequence (DNA): TGCAGTGCCTCGTCCTCCTACGAGCAGTACTTC.

This clone has just a few counts. V and J are TRBV18 and TRBJ1-5, with D uncertain. This CDR3 is built from 14 residues. In germline, CDR1 is KGHSH, CDR2 LQKENI. V was shortened by 3 bases and J by 3 bases, with 9 bases between the two germline ends. In nucleotides, the CDR3 is TGTGCCAGCTCACCTGGCTTCGACAATCAGCCCCAGCATTTT. It translates to CASSPGFDNQPQHF. Filled out from reference TRBV18 and TRBJ1-5, the complete variable domain reads NAGVMQNPRHLVRRRGQEARLRCSPMKGHSHVYWYRQLPEEGLKFMVYLQKENIIDESGMPKERFSAEFPKEGPSILRIQQVVRGDSAAYFCASSPGFDNQPQHFGDGTRLSIL.

The chain carries TRBV2 and TRBJ2-1, with D possibly matching TRBD2 (7 bases). Germline loops: CDR1 SNHLY, CDR2 FYNNEI. Trimming took off 7 bases at V and 14 bases at J, with 21 bases between the two ends. This CDR3 is built from 13 residues. The CDR3 loop reads CASKSLAEGVEFF. DNA of the CDR3: TGTGCCAGCAAGAGTCTAGCGGAGGGGGTGGAGTTCTTC.

This chain joins TRBV7-9 and TRBJ2-3, with 12 bases aligning to TRBD2. CDR3 size: 18 residues. With 5 bases clipped from V and 5 bases from J, the junction kept 14 bases outside the gene matches. Germline CDR1 and CDR2: SEHNR and FQNEAQ (reference sequence). Written as DNA, the CDR3 is TGTGCCAGCAGCCCAACAAAGGCTAGCGGGAGGGTCAGAGATACGCAGTATTTT. Encoded protein: CASSPTKASGRVRDTQYF.

Concerning this clone: This sample includes further DNA sequences coding for the same CDR3. This chain joins TRBV6-5 and TRBJ1-3; D gene uncertain. Germline V gene data show CDR1 as MNHEY and CDR2 as SVGAGI. CDR3 length equals 16 residues. Trimming pared 0 bases from V and 0 bases from J, leaving 9 bases between. CDR3 sequence reads: CASSYSSVSSGNTIYF. The CDR3 DNA is TGTGCCAGCAGTTACTCGTCCGTGAGCTCTGGAAACACCATATATTTT.

This chain uses TRBV7-8 with TRBJ2-3, with 8 positions matching TRBD1. J was trimmed by 3 bases and V by 4 bases; bases with no gene match: 9. CDR1 is SGHVS and CDR2 is FQNEAQ in the germline V gene. The CDR3 runs to 16 residues. DNA for the CDR3: TGTGCCAGCAGCTCCCGGACAGGGATTATTACAGATACGCAGTATTTT. Its protein product is CASSSRTGIITDTQYF.

The chain joins TRBV5-1 to TRBJ2-5; 9 nucleotides match TRBD1. V lost 4 bases to trimming and J lost 2 bases; unmatched junction nucleotides: 6. The CDR3 spans 15 residues. Germline loops: CDR1 SGHRS, CDR2 YFSETQ. DNA of the CDR3: TGCGCCAGCAGCCCACAGGGGGCTCCTCAAGAGACCCAGTACTTC. Translated: CASSPQGAPQETQYF.

V usage is TRBV5-1 and J usage is TRBJ2-7; tentatively, D is TRBD2 (6 bases). V gave up 2 bases and J gave up 0 bases, with 9 bases separating them. Germline CDR1 is SGHRS and CDR2 is YFSETQ. CDR3 length: 14 amino acids. CDR3 sequence (DNA): TGCGCCAGCAGCTTAGACGGGAGCTCCTACGAGCAGTACTTC. Translated: CASSLDGSSYEQYF.

This clone appeared once. The rearrangement links TRBV28 to TRBJ2-7, with D perhaps matching TRBD1 (5 bases). V lost 1 base and J 9 bases, leaving 19 bases between the germline ends. Germline CDR1 MDHEN, CDR2 SYDVKM. The CDR3 spans 15 residues. The CDR3 bases are TGTGCCAGCAGTTTATCCGCAGGGCTGGGGTCTGGGCAGTACTTC. Its translation: CASSLSAGLGSGQYF.

This clone came up once. The rearrangement joins TRBV9 to TRBJ2-3; D gene uncertain. In germline, CDR1 is SGDLS, CDR2 YYNGEE. The CDR3 has 17 amino acids. V was pared by 4 bases and J by 2 bases, with 20 bases between. In nucleotides, the CDR3 is TGTGCCAGCAGCAATCTCGGGTGGAGCCTCCTCACAGATACGCAGTATTTT. This encodes CASSNLGWSLLTDTQYF.

The chain recombines TRBV9 with TRBJ2-3, with 7 positions matching TRBD2. J lost 1 base, V lost 0 bases, and 11 bases had no gene match. In germline, CDR1 is SGDLS, CDR2 YYNGEE. CDR3 length: 18 residues. CDR3: CASSVDQAGVVGTDTQYF. In DNA, the CDR3 is TGTGCCAGCAGCGTAGATCAGGCGGGAGTTGTCGGCACAGATACGCAGTATTTT.

V usage is TRBV2 and J usage is TRBJ2-7, with TRBD2 as a possible D gene (5 bases). From germline, CDR1 is SNHLY and CDR2 FYNNEI. This CDR3 is built from 12 residues. The V end lost 6 bases, the J end lost 6 bases, and 12 bases lay between the germline ends. The CDR3 DNA reads TGTGCCAGCAGCGTGGGAGCCGTCGAGCAGTACTTC. Protein: CASSVGAVEQYF.

V usage is TRBV7-9 and J usage is TRBJ1-3, with a possible D match to TRBD1 (6 bases). This CDR3 is 14 amino acids long. Germline lookup yields CDR1 SEHNR and CDR2 FQNEAQ (reference sequence). Trimming removed 1 base from V and 4 bases from J, with 8 bases in between. The CDR3: CASSLVGAGNTIYF. The CDR3 DNA reads as TGTGCCAGCAGCTTAGTGGGGGCAGGAAACACCATATATTTT.

Note on this clone: This sample includes further DNA sequences coding for the same CDR3. This chain links TRBV19 with TRBJ1-1; perhaps TRBD1 as D (5 bases). CDR3 length: 13 residues. Looked up from germline, CDR1 is LNHDA and CDR2 is SQIVND (reference sequence). The ends were cut back, 3 bases at V and 5 bases at J, with 10 bases in the middle. DNA for the CDR3: TGTGCCAGTAGTATTCGGGGGGGAACTGAAGCTTTCTTT. Protein sequence: CASSIRGGTEAFF.

The count of this clone is one. This chain connects TRBV9 to TRBJ2-2; 12 nucleotides align to TRBD2. The ends lost 3 bases at V and 6 bases at J; junction bases unmatched: 3. Per the germline V gene, CDR1 is SGDLS and CDR2 is YYNGEE. The CDR3 totals 15 residues. The CDR3 loop is CASSEGLAGPGELFF. CDR3 nucleotide sequence: TGTGCCAGCAGCGAAGGACTAGCGGGACCCGGGGAGCTGTTTTTT.

In its sample, this clone was seen once. This chain links TRBV3-1 (or the pseudogene TRBV3-2) with TRBJ2-2; 10 bases map to TRBD2. Germline CDR1 LGHDT, CDR2 YNNKEL (reference sequence). CDR3 length equals 17 residues. V gave up 1 base and J gave up 6 bases; unmatched junction bases: 8. The DNA for the CDR3 is TGTGCCAGCAGCCAAGTCGGAGCGGGAGGGCCTCCCGGGGAGCTGTTTTTT. The encoded protein is CASSQVGAGGPPGELFF.